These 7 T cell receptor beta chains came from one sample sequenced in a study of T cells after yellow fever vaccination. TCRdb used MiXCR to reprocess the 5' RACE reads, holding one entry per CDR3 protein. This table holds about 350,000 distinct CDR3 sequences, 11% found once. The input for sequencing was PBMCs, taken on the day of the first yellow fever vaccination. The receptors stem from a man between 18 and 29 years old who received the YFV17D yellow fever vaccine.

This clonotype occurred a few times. CDR3 DNA: TGCAGTGCTAGTCACGGGACGCACACTGAAGCTTTCTTT. Amino acid sequence: CSASHGTHTEAFF. The V and J genes are TRBV20-1 and TRBJ1-1, with a tentative D call TRBD1 (5 bases). CDR1 is DFQATT and CDR2 is SNEGSKA in the germline V gene (reference sequence). The V end lost 3 bases, the J end lost 3 bases, and 11 bases lay between the germline ends. This CDR3 is 13 amino acids long.

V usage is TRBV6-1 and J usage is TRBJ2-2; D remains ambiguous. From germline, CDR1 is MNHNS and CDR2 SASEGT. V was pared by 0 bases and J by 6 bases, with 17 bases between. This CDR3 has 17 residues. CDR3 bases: TGTGCCAGCAGTGAAGCGCTTAACTCATACCCGGCCGGGGAGCTGTTTTTT. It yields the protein CASSEALNSYPAGELFF.

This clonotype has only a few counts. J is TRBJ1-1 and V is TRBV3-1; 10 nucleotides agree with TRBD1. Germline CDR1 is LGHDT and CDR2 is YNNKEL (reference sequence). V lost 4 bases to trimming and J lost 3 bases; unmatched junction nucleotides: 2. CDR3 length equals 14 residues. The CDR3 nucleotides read TGTGCCAGCAGCCCGACAGGGGGCCACACTGAAGCTTTCTTT. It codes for CASSPTGGHTEAFF.

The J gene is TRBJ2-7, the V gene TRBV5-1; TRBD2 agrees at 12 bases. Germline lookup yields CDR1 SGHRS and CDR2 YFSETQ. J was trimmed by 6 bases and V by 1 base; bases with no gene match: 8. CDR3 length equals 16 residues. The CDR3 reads CASSLPSGGAVTEQYF. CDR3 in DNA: TGCGCCAGCAGCTTGCCTAGCGGGGGGGCCGTAACCGAGCAGTACTTC.

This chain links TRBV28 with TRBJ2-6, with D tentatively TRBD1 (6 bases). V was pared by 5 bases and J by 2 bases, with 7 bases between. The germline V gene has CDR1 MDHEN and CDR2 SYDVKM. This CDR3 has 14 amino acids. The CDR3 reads CASSRQAGANVLTF. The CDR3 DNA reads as TGTGCCAGCAGTCGACAGGCTGGGGCCAACGTCCTGACTTTC.

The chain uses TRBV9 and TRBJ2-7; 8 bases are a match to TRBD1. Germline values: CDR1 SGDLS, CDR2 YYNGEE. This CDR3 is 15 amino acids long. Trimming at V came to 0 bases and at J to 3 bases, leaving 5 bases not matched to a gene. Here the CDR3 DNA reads TGTGCCAGCAGCGTAGTGGCAGGGGGCAACTACGAGCAGTACTTC. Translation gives CASSVVAGGNYEQYF.

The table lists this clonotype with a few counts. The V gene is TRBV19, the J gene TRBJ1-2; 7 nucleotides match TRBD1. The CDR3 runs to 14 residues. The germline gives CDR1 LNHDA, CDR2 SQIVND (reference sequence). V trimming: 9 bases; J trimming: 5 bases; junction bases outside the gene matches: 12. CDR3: CASTLSGTDYGYTF. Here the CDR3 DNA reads TGTGCCAGCACCCTCTCCGGGACAGATTATGGCTACACCTTC. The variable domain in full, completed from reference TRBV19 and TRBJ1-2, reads DGGITQSPKYLFRKEGQNVTLSCEQNLNHDAMYWYRQDPGQGLRLIYYSQIVNDFQKGDIAEGYSVSREKKESFPLTVTSAQKNPTAFYLCASTLSGTDYGYTFGSGTRLTVV.